The sequence of this T cell receptor (beta chain) was determined in a study of CD8 T cells in Susac syndrome. After extraction with the RNeasy kit, about 0.5 to 1 ug of the RNA was reverse transcribed using random hexamers. TCR beta CDR3 was amplified by immunoSEQ multiplex PCR. This amplification extended across 54 Vbeta and 13 Jbeta segments. TCRdb used MiXCR to reprocess the immunoSEQ multiplex PCR reads, holding one entry per CDR3 protein. Of some 170,000 distinct CDR3 sequences listed, roughly 94% are singletons. Study results and limitations: Susac syndrome CD4+ T cell repertoires showed no clonal expansion.

Germline V gene data show CDR1 as LGHNT and CDR2 as FRNRAP. The CDR3 contains 16 residues. Trimming cost V 0 bases and J 4 bases; bases outside gene matches: 6. TCR beta sequencing covered blood CD8+ and CD4+ T cells. Notes on this clonotype: Its specificity is unknown.

This sequence joins TRBV12-5 and TRBJ2-1, with 7 nucleotides matching TRBD2. Source material: CD4+ T cells from PBMCs. The receptor comes from a human donor with Susac syndrome. The CDR3 here is CASGLVRGRDYNEQFF. The DNA for the CDR3 is TGTGCTAGTGGTTTGGTGAGAGGGAGGGATTACAATGAGCAGTTCTTC.